This TCR beta chain was captured in a study of T cells in Graves' hyperthyroidism and ophthalmopathy. PBMCs were collected from an approximately 10 ml volume of fresh peripheral blood. CDR1 is KGHSH and CDR2 is LQKENI in the germline V gene. Between the trimmed V and J ends, which lost 3 bases and 0 bases, there was a span of 8 bases. This CDR3 has 14 residues. This clonotype was detected ten times or more. Template material for amplifying TCR beta CDR3 regions consisted of RNA transcripts. The HTBI primer set served for first-round RT-PCR of the TCR CDR3. TCRdb used MiXCR to reprocess the multiplex PCR reads, holding one entry per CDR3 protein. Among about 400,000 distinct CDR3 sequences listed, under 15% were seen once.

This sequence originates from a woman younger than 45 with Graves' hyperthyroidism. The source material was blood. This rearrangement joins TRBV18 to TRBJ1-1; D is unclear. CDR3 DNA sequence: TGTGCCAGCTCACCGGAGACCCTGAACACTGAAGCTTTCTTT. Translation: CASSPETLNTEAFF.